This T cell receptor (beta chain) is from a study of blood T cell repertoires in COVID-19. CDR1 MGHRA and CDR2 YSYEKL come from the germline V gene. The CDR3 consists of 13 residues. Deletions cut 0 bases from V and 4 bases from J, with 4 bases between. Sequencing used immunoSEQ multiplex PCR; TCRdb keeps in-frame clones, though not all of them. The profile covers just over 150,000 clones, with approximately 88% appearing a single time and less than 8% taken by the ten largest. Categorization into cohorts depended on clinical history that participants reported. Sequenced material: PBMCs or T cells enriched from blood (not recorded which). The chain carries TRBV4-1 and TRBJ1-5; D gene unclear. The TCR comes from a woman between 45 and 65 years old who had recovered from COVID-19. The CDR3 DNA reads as TGCGCCAGCAGCCAAGAGGAGAATCAGCCCCAGCATTTT. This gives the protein CASSQEENQPQHF.